This TCR beta chain was captured by sequencing in a study of blood T cell repertoires in COVID-19. Assay used: immunoSEQ multiplex PCR; TCRdb lists only in-frame clones, some missing. The sample consists of approximately 470,000 clones, about nine tenths of them appearing once. Allocation to cohorts depended on clinical history reported by the participants. Trimming took 5 bases from V and 2 from J; bases not matched to a gene: 8. This CDR3 is built from 16 residues. Per the germline V gene, CDR1 is SGHVS and CDR2 is FQNEAQ. The chain is built from TRBV7-8 and TRBJ1-1; 10 nucleotides align to TRBD1. Sequenced sample: PBMCs or T cells enriched from blood (not recorded which). This sequence was found in a woman aged 18-29 years who had recovered from COVID-19. In nucleotides, the CDR3 is TGTGCCAGCAGCCCCCGGGACAGGGGCACCAACACTGAAGCTTTCTTT. Protein product: CASSPRDRGTNTEAFF.